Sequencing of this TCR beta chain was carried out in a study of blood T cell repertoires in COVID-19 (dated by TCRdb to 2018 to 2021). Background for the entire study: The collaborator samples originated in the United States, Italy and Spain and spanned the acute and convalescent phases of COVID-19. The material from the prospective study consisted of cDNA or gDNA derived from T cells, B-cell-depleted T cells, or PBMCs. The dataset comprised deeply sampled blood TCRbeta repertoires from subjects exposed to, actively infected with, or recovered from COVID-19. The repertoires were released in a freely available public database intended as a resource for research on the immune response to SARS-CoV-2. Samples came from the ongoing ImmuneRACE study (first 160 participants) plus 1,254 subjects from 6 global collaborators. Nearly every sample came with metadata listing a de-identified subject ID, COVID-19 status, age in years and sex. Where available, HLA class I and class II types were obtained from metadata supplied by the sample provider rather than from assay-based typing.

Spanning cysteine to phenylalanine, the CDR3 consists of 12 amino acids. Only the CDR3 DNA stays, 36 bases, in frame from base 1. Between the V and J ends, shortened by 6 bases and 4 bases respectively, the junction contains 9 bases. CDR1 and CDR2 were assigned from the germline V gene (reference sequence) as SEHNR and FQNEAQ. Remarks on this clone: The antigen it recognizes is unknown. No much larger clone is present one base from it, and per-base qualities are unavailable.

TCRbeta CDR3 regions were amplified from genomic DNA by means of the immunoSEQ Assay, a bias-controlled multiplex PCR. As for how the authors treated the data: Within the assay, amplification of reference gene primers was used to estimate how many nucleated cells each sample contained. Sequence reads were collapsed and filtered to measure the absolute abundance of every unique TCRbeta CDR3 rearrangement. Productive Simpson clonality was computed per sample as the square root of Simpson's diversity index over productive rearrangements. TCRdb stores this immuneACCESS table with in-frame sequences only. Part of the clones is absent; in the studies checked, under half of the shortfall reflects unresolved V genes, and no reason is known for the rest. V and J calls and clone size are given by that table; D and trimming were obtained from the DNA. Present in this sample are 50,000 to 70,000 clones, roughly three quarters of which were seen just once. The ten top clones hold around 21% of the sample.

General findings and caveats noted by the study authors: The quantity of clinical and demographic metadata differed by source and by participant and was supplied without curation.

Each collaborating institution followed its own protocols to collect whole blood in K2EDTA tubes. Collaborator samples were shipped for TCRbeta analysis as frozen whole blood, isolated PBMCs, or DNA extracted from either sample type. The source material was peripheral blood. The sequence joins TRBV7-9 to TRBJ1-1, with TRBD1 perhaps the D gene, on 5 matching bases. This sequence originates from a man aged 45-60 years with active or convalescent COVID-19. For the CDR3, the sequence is CASSIRGTEAFF. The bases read TGTGCCAGCAGTATTAGGGGCACTGAAGCTTTCTTT.